Listed below are T cell receptor beta chains from one sample, sequenced in a study of T cell responses to AZD1222 COVID-19 vaccine. Data came from immunoSEQ multiplex PCR; TCRdb stores just in-frame clones and leaves some out. The data contain 90,000 to 150,000 clones, 80% to 90% of them singletons. The source material was peripheral blood, sampled on day 0 of AZD1222 vaccination. These receptors came from an adult in good health. The CDR3 runs from the conserved cysteine through the conserved F or W. A D gene is named only where the DNA matches it firmly. For some rows the clone size is stated as once, few or many, or as a class when expanded; others skip it.

v_call	d_call	clone_size	j_call	cdr3_aa	cdr3_nt
TRBV7-9	TRBD1	once	TRBJ2-2	CPQGAENTGELFF	TGTCCACAGGGGGCTGAGAACACCGGGGAGCTGTTTTTT
TRBV7-3	TRBD2	.	TRBJ2-1	CASSLMGLANNEQFF	TGTGCCAGCAGCTTAATGGGACTAGCTAACAATGAGCAGTTCTTC
TRBV2	.	.	TRBJ1-1	CASPKPLRQYTEAFF	TGTGCCAGCCCTAAACCCCTACGACAGTACACTGAAGCTTTCTTT
TRBV18	TRBD1	.	TRBJ2-5	CASRPGTGGIRETQYF	TGTGCCAGTCGGCCCGGGACAGGGGGCATCCGAGAGACCCAGTACTTC
TRBV15	TRBD1	.	TRBJ2-7	CATSRDGTVYEQYF	TGTGCCACCAGCAGAGACGGGACAGTCTACGAGCAGTACTTC
TRBV10-2	TRBD2	.	TRBJ2-2	CASSRIAGGPGTGELFF	TGCGCCAGCAGCAGAATAGCGGGGGGGCCGGGAACCGGGGAGCTGTTTTTT
TRBV7-9	.	.	TRBJ1-1	CASSSHQGGAFF	TGTGCCAGCAGCTCCCATCAGGGTGGGGCTTTCTTT
TRBV12-5	TRBD1	.	TRBJ1-5	CASGLGTGNFPSNQPQHF	TGTGCTAGTGGTTTAGGGACAGGGAATTTCCCTAGCAATCAGCCCCAGCATTTT
TRBV3-1/TRBV3-2	TRBD1	once	TRBJ1-2	CASSLKGQGNYGYTF	TGTGCCAGCAGCCTTAAAGGACAGGGAAACTATGGCTACACCTTC
TRBV18	.	.	TRBJ1-4	CASSPAGFLTNEKLFF	TGTGCCAGCTCACCTGCTGGGTTTTTAACTAATGAAAAACTGTTTTTT
TRBV28	.	.	TRBJ1-4	CASSTPPNEKLFF	TGTGCCAGCAGCACCCCTCCTAATGAAAAACTGTTTTTT